What follows are 22 T cell receptor beta chains derived from one specimen sequenced in a study of blood T cell repertoires in COVID-19. TCRdb's table, derived via immunoSEQ multiplex PCR, lists solely in-frame clones and lacks some. Of 40,000 to 60,000 clones listed, more than 70% are singletons. The sample consisted of peripheral blood. All receptors come from a woman in her fifties or sixties with acute or convalescent COVID-19.

The V gene is TRBV6-6, the J gene TRBJ2-2; TRBD2 is a possible D gene (6 bases). The CDR3 consists of 14 residues. V was trimmed by 6 bases and J by 4 bases, leaving 12 bases between them. Germline lookup yields CDR1 MNHNY and CDR2 SVGAGI (reference sequence). The CDR3 sequence: CASRGGVATGELFF. Here the CDR3 DNA reads TGTGCCAGCAGGGGCGGGGTTGCCACCGGGGAGCTGTTTTTT.

The chain combines TRBV18 with TRBJ1-4; TRBD1 matches at 7 bases. The CDR3 totals 16 residues. Trimming cost V 2 bases and J 5 bases; bases outside gene matches: 8. CDR1 and CDR2 from the germline V gene are KGHSH and LQKENI. CDR3 bases: TGTGCCAGCTCACCATCAGGGGGTGGACTAAATGAAAAACTGTTTTTT. Its translation: CASSPSGGGLNEKLFF.

The sample holds one count of this clone. Written as DNA, the CDR3 is TGTGCCAGTAGGACAGGGGATAACACTGAAGCTTTCTTT. Translation gives CASRTGDNTEAFF. The chain uses TRBV19 and TRBJ1-1; TRBD1 aligns across 8 bases. Trimming cost V 6 bases and J 2 bases; bases outside gene matches: 2. The CDR3 is 13 amino acids. Germline CDR1 is LNHDA and CDR2 is SQIVND (reference sequence). Drawing the rest from reference TRBV19 and TRBJ1-1, the complete variable domain is DGGITQSPKYLFRKEGQNVTLSCEQNLNHDAMYWYRQDPGQGLRLIYYSQIVNDFQKGDIAEGYSVSREKKESFPLTVTSAQKNPTAFYLCASRTGDNTEAFFGQGTRLTVV.

V and J are TRBV19 and TRBJ2-7; 11 nucleotides line up with TRBD2. CDR3 length equals 17 residues. Germline CDR1 LNHDA, CDR2 SQIVND (reference sequence). The V segment lost 4 bases and the J segment 2 bases; nucleotides outside the gene matches: 10. This CDR3 reads CASSTTRGLAATYEQYF. As DNA, the CDR3 is TGTGCCAGTAGTACTACCCGGGGACTAGCGGCGACCTACGAGCAGTACTTC.

V is TRBV30 and J is TRBJ2-1, with D unclear. The CDR3 extends over 13 amino acids. The germline CDR1 and CDR2 sequences are GTSNPN and SVGIG (reference sequence). V lost 5 bases and J lost 5, with 13 bases in between. CDR3 region: CAWARLLNNEQFF. The CDR3 nucleotides read TGTGCCTGGGCCAGACTCCTCAACAATGAGCAGTTCTTC. Based on the CDR3 plus reference TRBV30 and TRBJ2-1, the full variable domain is SQTIHQWPATLVQPVGSPLSLECTVEGTSNPNLYWYRQAAGRGLQLLFYSVGIGQISSEVPQNLSASRPQDRQFILSSKKLLLSDSGFYLCAWARLLNNEQFFGPGTRLTVL.

This clone appeared once. The CDR3, as DNA: TGTGCCAGCCGGTTCCGTCGCACAGATACGCAGTATTTT. It specifies CASRFRRTDTQYF. The chain carries TRBV12-3 or TRBV12-4 and TRBJ2-3; D gene uncertain. Trimming took 8 bases from V and 1 from J, leaving 10 bases between them. The CDR3 runs 13 residues.

The V and J genes are TRBV15 and TRBJ2-3, with 10 bases identical to TRBD2. CDR1 is LNHNV and CDR2 is YYDKDF in the germline V gene (reference sequence). J gave up 4 bases and V 3 bases, and 7 bases lay outside the gene matches. CDR3 length: 16 amino acids. CDR3 nucleotides: TGTGCCACCAGCAGTCATTCCGGGACTAGCGCAGATACGCAGTATTTT. Encoded protein: CATSSHSGTSADTQYF.

This chain uses TRBV7-8 with TRBJ2-1; TRBD1 aligns across 9 bases. Germline CDR1 and CDR2: SGHVS and FQNEAQ. Losses at the gene ends were 5 bases for V and 3 bases for J; bases not matched to a gene: 8. This CDR3 has 16 amino acids. The CDR3 spells CASSRETGGIYNEQFF. CDR3 nucleotide sequence: TGTGCCAGCAGCCGAGAAACAGGGGGCATCTACAATGAGCAGTTCTTC.

This chain joins TRBV6-5 and TRBJ1-6; 9 nucleotides align to TRBD1. Germline V gives CDR1 MNHEY, CDR2 SVGAGI. The ends lost 6 bases at V and 10 bases at J; junction bases unmatched: 7. The CDR3 loop spans 14 amino acids. The CDR3 protein is CASSGTGIRSPLHF. CDR3 nucleotide sequence: TGTGCCAGCAGCGGGACAGGGATAAGATCACCCCTCCACTTT.

The rearrangement uses TRBV6-5 and TRBJ2-4; D unresolved. Looked up from germline, CDR1 is MNHEY and CDR2 is SVGAGI. V was shortened by 3 bases and J by 0 bases, with 9 bases between the two germline ends. The CDR3 covers 15 residues. CDR3 residues: CASSYSTVAKNIQYF. CDR3 nucleotides: TGTGCCAGCAGTTATTCAACAGTAGCCAAAAACATTCAGTACTTC.

This clone was recorded a few times. This rearrangement joins TRBV21-1 to TRBJ1-2; the DNA was not used to check the table's D call, TRBD1. TRBV21-1 is listed as a pseudogene. The CDR3 totals 14 residues. The CDR3 nucleotides read TGTGCCAGCAGCAAAGGGAAGGGGGCTGGTGGCTACACCTTC. Protein: CASSKGKGAGGYTF.

This clone was detected once. The V gene is TRBV3-1 (or the pseudogene TRBV3-2), the J gene TRBJ2-2; 13 bases fit TRBD2. The CDR3 is 16 amino acids. Germline trimming cut 4 bases from V and 5 bases from J; bases unmatched to any gene: 4. Germline V lookup: CDR1 LGHDT, CDR2 YNNKEL (reference sequence). CDR3 in amino acids: CASSRTSGGGTGELFF. In DNA, the CDR3 is TGTGCCAGCAGCCGGACTAGCGGGGGAGGTACCGGGGAGCTGTTTTTT.

This chain links TRBV7-2 with TRBJ1-1; no definite D call. Germline V CDR1 and CDR2: SGHTA, FQGNSA. The CDR3 has 13 amino acids. Trimming removed 5 bases from V and 0 bases from J, with 7 bases in between. Written as DNA, the CDR3 is TGTGCCAGCAGCCCCGACTTGAACACTGAAGCTTTCTTT. Translating it yields CASSPDLNTEAFF.

CDR3 sequence (DNA): TGCGCCAGCAGCTTGGCTAGCGGGGAGGTAGATACGCAGTATTTT. It specifies CASSLASGEVDTQYF. The genes are TRBV5-1 and TRBJ2-3; 9 bases are shared with TRBD2. With 0 bases clipped from V and 5 bases from J, the junction kept 4 bases outside the gene matches. The CDR3 sequence is 15 residues long. Germline V gene lookup returns CDR1 SGHRS and CDR2 YFSETQ.

This clone appeared once. The V and J genes are TRBV13 and TRBJ2-7; weak D call: TRBD2 (5 bases). Germline V gene lookup returns CDR1 PRHDT and CDR2 FYEKMQ (reference sequence). Trimming left V 6 bases short and J 0 bases short, with 9 bases between. This CDR3 has 13 residues. CDR3 coding DNA: TGTGCCAGCAGAGGCGGGTACTCCTACGAGCAGTACTTC. Encoded protein: CASRGGYSYEQYF.

V usage is TRBV19 and J usage is TRBJ2-3; TRBD2 matches 9 bases. The CDR3 covers 15 residues. After removal of 6 bases from V and 3 bases from J, the junction contained 7 bases not matched to a gene. CDR1 is LNHDA, CDR2 SQIVND, per germline (reference sequence). The CDR3 DNA sequence: TGTGCCAGTAGACCGCGGGGGGGCGGTACAGATACGCAGTATTTT. Translated: CASRPRGGGTDTQYF.

This clone has only a few counts. The CDR3 loop is CATSDGLRNQPQHF. The CDR3 nucleotides read TGTGCCACCAGTGACGGTCTTAGAAATCAGCCCCAGCATTTT. V and J are TRBV24-1 and TRBJ1-5; D is undetermined. The CDR3 runs 14 residues. Germline V gene data show CDR1 as KGHDR and CDR2 as SFDVKD. Trimming pared 4 bases from V and 4 bases from J, leaving 10 bases between.

This clone came up once. J is TRBJ1-4 and V is TRBV7-8; D might be TRBD1 (6 bases). V was trimmed by 1 base and J by 0 bases, leaving 6 bases between them. Germline V gives CDR1 SGHVS, CDR2 FQNEAQ. There are 15 residues in the CDR3. The CDR3 nucleotides are TGTGCCAGCAGCTTAGGGACAGCAACTAATGAAAAACTGTTTTTT. Amino acids: CASSLGTATNEKLFF.

The DNA for the CDR3 is TGTGCCAGCAGCCTCAGGGGGTACAGCACAGATACGCAGTATTTT. It translates to CASSLRGYSTDTQYF. The V and J genes are TRBV7-8 and TRBJ2-3; 7 bases line up with TRBD1. Germline CDR1 reads SGHVS; CDR2 reads FQNEAQ. Trimming took 5 bases from V and 0 from J; bases not matched to a gene: 5. This CDR3 contains 15 residues. Drawing the rest from reference TRBV7-8 and TRBJ2-3, the complete variable domain is GAGVSQSPRYKVAKRGQDVALRCDPISGHVSLFWYQQALGQGPEFLTYFQNEAQLDKSGLPSDRFFAERPEGSVSTLKIQRTQQEDSAVYLCASSLRGYSTDTQYFGPGTRLTVL.

The sample holds one count of this clone. This chain joins TRBV4-1 and TRBJ2-5; TRBD2 matches at 10 bases. CDR3 length: 15 residues. The V and J ends lost 5 bases and 4 bases, in that order; junction bases with no gene match: 7. CDR1 is MGHRA, CDR2 YSYEKL, per germline. CDR3 in DNA: TGCGCCAGCAGCACCGAGCGGGGGGGCAGAGAGACCCAGTACTTC. Its translation is CASSTERGGRETQYF.

The J gene is TRBJ1-2, the V gene TRBV3-1 (or the pseudogene TRBV3-2), with 8 bases identical to TRBD1. This CDR3 has 16 residues. Trimming removed 2 bases from V and 0 bases from J; junction bases left unmatched: 5. CDR1 is LGHDT, CDR2 YNNKEL, per germline (reference sequence). CDR3 sequence reads: CASSQQGAKSNYGYTF. In nucleotides, the CDR3 is TGTGCCAGCAGCCAACAGGGGGCGAAGTCTAACTATGGCTACACCTTC.

The rearrangement uses TRBV9 and TRBJ2-1, with D possibly being TRBD2 (5 bases). Germline CDR1 and CDR2: SGDLS and YYNGEE. The CDR3 has 14 residues. Trimming removed 1 base at V and 4 bases at J, with 9 bases between. CDR3 sequence (DNA): TGTGCCAGCAGCGTAAGTGGACTTTACAATGAGCAGTTCTTC. Translation: CASSVSGLYNEQFF.